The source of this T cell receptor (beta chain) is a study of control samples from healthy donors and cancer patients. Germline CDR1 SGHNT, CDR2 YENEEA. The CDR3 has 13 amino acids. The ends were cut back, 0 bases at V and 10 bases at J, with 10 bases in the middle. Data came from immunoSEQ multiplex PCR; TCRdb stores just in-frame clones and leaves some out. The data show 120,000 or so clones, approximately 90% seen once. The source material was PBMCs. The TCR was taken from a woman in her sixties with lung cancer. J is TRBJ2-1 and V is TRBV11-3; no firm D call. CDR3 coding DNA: TGTGCCAGCAGCTTAGATCAAGGACGGGAGCAGTTCTTC. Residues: CASSLDQGREQFF.